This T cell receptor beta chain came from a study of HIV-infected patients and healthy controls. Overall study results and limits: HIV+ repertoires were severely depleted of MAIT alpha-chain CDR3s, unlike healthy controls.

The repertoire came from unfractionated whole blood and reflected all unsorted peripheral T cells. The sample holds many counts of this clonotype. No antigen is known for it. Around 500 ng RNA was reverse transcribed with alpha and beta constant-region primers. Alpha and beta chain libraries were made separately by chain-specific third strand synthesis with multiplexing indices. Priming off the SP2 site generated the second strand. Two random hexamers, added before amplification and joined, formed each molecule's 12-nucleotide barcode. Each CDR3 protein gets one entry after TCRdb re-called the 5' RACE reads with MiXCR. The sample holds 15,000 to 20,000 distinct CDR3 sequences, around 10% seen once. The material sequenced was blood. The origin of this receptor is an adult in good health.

CDR3 bases: TGTGCCAGCAGCTTAGCGGATGCCCTAGGGGGAGGCAATGAGCAGTTCTTC. Translation: CASSLADALGGGNEQFF. The gene calls are TRBV7-2 and TRBJ2-1; D possibly uses TRBD1 or TRBD2 (6 bases each). The ends were cut back, 0 bases at V and 6 bases at J, with 18 bases in the middle. The CDR3 sequence is 17 residues long. Germline V gene lookup returns CDR1 SGHTA and CDR2 FQGNSA.